This T cell receptor beta chain was found in a study of Ad26.COV2.S vaccination and SARS-CoV-2 variants. Study-wide background: Once or twice, 56 days apart, Ad26.COV2.S was delivered intramuscularly. The study's findings and limits: Those who received the vaccine showed greater spike-specific TCR breadth than those given placebo. Similar non-spike TCR breadth was observed in recipients of vaccine and of placebo. Responses of spike-specific T cells (both CD8+ and CD4+) reportedly showed substantial breadth after vaccination.

To note about this clone: Its cognate antigen is unknown.

V was pared by 7 bases and J by 2 bases, with 17 bases between. CDR1 is LNHDA and CDR2 is SQIVND in the germline V gene (reference sequence). The CDR3 totals 15 residues. Treatment indicated: some 20 received Ad26.COV2.S at low or high dose, single or two shots; 5 received placebo; per-sample allocation not given. The study sampled participants on day 63 after the first vaccine or placebo injection. Libraries were prepared by immunoSEQ multiplex PCR; TCRdb keeps only in-frame clonotypes and omits some of them. The sample records approximately 350,000 clones, 80% to 90% being singletons. The rearrangement uses TRBV19 and TRBJ1-2; D may be TRBD1 (6 bases). Here the sequenced sample was peripheral blood, taken in a trial of Ad26.COV2.S vaccine versus placebo. This receptor was taken from a person between 18 and 60 years old who received the Ad26.COV2.S COVID-19 vaccine or a placebo. CDR3 coding DNA: TGTGCCAGTACCGTAACGGGGGGCGCGAACTATGGCTACACCTTC. Its translation is CASTVTGGANYGYTF.